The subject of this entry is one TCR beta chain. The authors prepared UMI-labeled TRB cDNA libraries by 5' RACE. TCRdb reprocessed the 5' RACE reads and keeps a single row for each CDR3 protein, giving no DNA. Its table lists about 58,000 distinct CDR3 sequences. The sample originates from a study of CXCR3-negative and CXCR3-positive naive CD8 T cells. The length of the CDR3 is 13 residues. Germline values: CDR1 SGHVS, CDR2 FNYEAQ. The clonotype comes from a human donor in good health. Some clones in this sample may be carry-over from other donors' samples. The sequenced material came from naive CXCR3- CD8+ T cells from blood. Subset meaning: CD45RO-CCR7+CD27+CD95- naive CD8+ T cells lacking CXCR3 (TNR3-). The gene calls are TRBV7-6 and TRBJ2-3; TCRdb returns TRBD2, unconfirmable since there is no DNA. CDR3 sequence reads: CASSATGPDTQYF.